This TCR beta chain was sequenced during a study of cytomegalovirus exposure and HLA in healthy donors. It was with 60 Vbeta and 13 Jbeta primers that the PCR ran. Sequencing used immunoSEQ multiplex PCR; TCRdb keeps in-frame clones, though not all of them. Found here are some 190,000 clones, 86% of them singletons; the top ten hold around 0.3%. The TCR originated in a woman under 40 in good health and CMV-seronegative. Sequenced sample: PBMCs.

The CDR3 sequence: CASSPTALNTEAFF. CDR3 DNA sequence: TGTGCCAGTAGCCCGACAGCCTTGAACACTGAAGCTTTCTTT. The chain uses TRBV19 and TRBJ1-1; weak D call: TRBD1 (5 bases). The CDR3 sequence is 14 residues long. Trimming removed 6 bases from V and 0 bases from J, with 11 bases in between. Germline V gives CDR1 LNHDA, CDR2 SQIVND (reference sequence).